Presented here are 5 T cell receptor beta chains from one specimen sequenced in a study of monozygotic twins with inflammatory bowel disease. TCRdb reprocessed the 5' RACE reads and stores each CDR3 protein as one record, lacking DNA. In all, the sample yields fewer than 550,000 distinct CDR3 sequences. The sample was blood. Receptors were obtained from a human donor with ulcerative colitis or Crohn's disease, or a healthy co-twin of an affected twin (not recorded which).

The chain's CDR3 is CASSYGQGRTDTQYF. This sequence joins TRBV6-5 and TRBJ2-3; TCRdb lists TRBD1, though no DNA is available to test this call. Looked up from germline, CDR1 is MNHEY and CDR2 is SVGAGI. There are 15 residues in the CDR3.

V usage is TRBV27 and J usage is TRBJ2-3; TCRdb indicates TRBD1, and absent DNA this call remains unverified. This CDR3 region has 15 residues. Germline V lookup: CDR1 MNHEY, CDR2 SMNVEV (reference sequence). This chain's CDR3 is CASSPRDRFSDTQYF.

The J gene is TRBJ1-2, the V gene TRBV7-3; TCRdb calls TRBD1, which cannot be checked without DNA. The CDR3 sequence is 13 residues long. The germline V gene encodes CDR1 SGHTA and CDR2 FQGTGA. The CDR3 region is CASSRQDGYGYTF.

V gene TRBV7-2 combines with J gene TRBJ1-1; no DNA is available, so the TRBD1 call from TCRdb remains unchecked. Per the germline V gene, CDR1 is SGHTA and CDR2 is FQGNSA. CDR3 length equals 15 residues. The CDR3 reads CASSSYPTGTTEAFF. Together with reference TRBV7-2 and TRBJ1-1, the CDR3 gives the full variable domain: GAGVSQSPSNKVTEKGKDVELRCDPISGHTALYWYRQSLGQGLEFLIYFQGNSAPDKSGLPSDRFSAERTGGSVSTLTIQRTQQEDSAVYLCASSSYPTGTTEAFFGQGTRLTVV.

The V gene is TRBV25-1, the J gene TRBJ1-1; the TCRdb D gene call, TRBD1, has no DNA to confirm it. Germline V CDR1 and CDR2: MGHDK, SYGVNS. The CDR3 is 13 amino acids. CDR3 sequence: CASSEFTGLVAFF.